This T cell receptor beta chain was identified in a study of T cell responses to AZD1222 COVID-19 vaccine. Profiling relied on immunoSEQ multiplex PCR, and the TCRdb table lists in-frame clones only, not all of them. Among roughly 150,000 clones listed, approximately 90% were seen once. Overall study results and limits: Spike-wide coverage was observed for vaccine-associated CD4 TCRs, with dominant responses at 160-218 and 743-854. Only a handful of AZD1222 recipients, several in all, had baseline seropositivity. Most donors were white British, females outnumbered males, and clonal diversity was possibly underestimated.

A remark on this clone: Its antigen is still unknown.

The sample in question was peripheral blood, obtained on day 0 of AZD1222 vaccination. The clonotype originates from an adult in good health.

CDR3 in amino acids: CASSQVLSDGNTIYF. The CDR3 DNA reads TGTGCCAGCAGCCAAGTCCTAAGCGATGGAAACACCATATATTTT. The chain has TRBV4-2 and TRBJ1-3; D is undetermined. The V end was cut by 1 base, the J end by 3 bases, with 10 bases between. This CDR3 has 15 amino acids. Germline CDR1 reads LGHNA; CDR2 reads YNFKEQ.